This TCR beta chain came from a study of glioma-infiltrating T cells. Remarks on this clonotype: The antigen is unknown.

The study, taken as a whole, reports: Very few CDR3 sequences were shared between tissue and blood. Tissue-blood divergence was below expectation in non-neoplastic patients, above in gliomas.

TCR alpha and beta CDR3 regions were amplified from RNA using iRepertoire nested multiplex PCR. One-step reverse transcription and amplification started from approximately 100-400 ng of tissue mRNA or PBMC total RNA. TCRdb redid the calling of the multiplex PCR reads with MiXCR, one entry per CDR3 protein. The data show around 130,000 distinct CDR3 sequences, around 25% seen once. With V trimmed by 3 bases and J by 3 bases, 9 bases remained unmatched. The CDR3 spans 16 residues. Material for sequencing was glioma tissue, nonneoplastic brain tissue, or PBMCs (not recorded which). The chain is built from TRBV12-3 or TRBV12-4 and TRBJ1-1; 8 bases are a match to TRBD1. The clonotype comes from a human donor with low-grade glioma or glioblastoma, undergoing nonglioma brain surgery, or in good health (not recorded which). The DNA of the CDR3 is TGTGCCAGCAGTTTTCGCGCCGGACAGGGAGACACTGAAGCTTTCTTT. Amino acid sequence: CASSFRAGQGDTEAFF.